The rows below give T cell receptor beta chains drawn from one sample of a study of early T cells in non-severe SARS-CoV-2 infection. TCRdb re-called the 5' RACE reads through MiXCR, storing one row per CDR3 protein. The sample records about 100,000 distinct CDR3 sequences, about 13% being singletons. The sequenced sample consisted of whole blood. The receptors were gathered from an adult who was a healthcare worker with PCR-confirmed SARS-CoV-2 infection or an uninfected control (not recorded which). CDR3s include the opening cysteine and the closing phenylalanine or tryptophan. Fields, in order: J gene, D gene, V gene, clone size, CDR3 DNA, CDR3 protein. A D gene is named only where the DNA matches it firmly. Clone sizes are given selectively: once, few, many, or a class where the clone is expanded.

j_gene: TRBJ2-2
d_gene: NA
v_gene: TRBV6-1
abundance: many
CDR3nt: TGTGCCAGCTGTGGTGTCCCGCCGCTGGGAGAGCTGTTTTTT
CDR3aa: CASCGVPPLGELFF

j_gene: TRBJ2-1
d_gene: TRBD1
v_gene: TRBV9
abundance: NA
CDR3nt: TGTGCCAGCAGCGTAACAGGGGCTTTTTACAATGAGCAGTTCTTC
CDR3aa: CASSVTGAFYNEQFF

j_gene: TRBJ2-7
d_gene: NA
v_gene: TRBV20-1
abundance: few
CDR3nt: TGCAGTGCTAGACAGGGGTTGGCCTACGAGCAGTACTTC
CDR3aa: CSARQGLAYEQYF

j_gene: TRBJ1-4
d_gene: NA
v_gene: TRBV6-5
abundance: NA
CDR3nt: TGTGCCAGCAGCCCCGGACAGAGTCAAAATGAAAAACTGTTTTTT
CDR3aa: CASSPGQSQNEKLFF

j_gene: TRBJ2-5
d_gene: TRBD1
v_gene: TRBV29-1
abundance: few
CDR3nt: TGCAGCGCTGGTAGCTTACAGGGGACGGGAGAGACCCAGTACTTC
CDR3aa: CSAGSLQGTGETQYF

j_gene: TRBJ2-2
d_gene: NA
v_gene: TRBV9
abundance: NA
CDR3nt: TGTGCCAGCGGAGGGGCAGCGAACACCGGGGAGCTGTTTTTT
CDR3aa: CASGGAANTGELFF

j_gene: TRBJ2-5
d_gene: NA
v_gene: TRBV11-2
abundance: many
CDR3nt: TGTGCCAGCAGCTTTATGTTTCCGGAGGGCGAGACCCAGTACTTC
CDR3aa: CASSFMFPEGETQYF

j_gene: TRBJ2-2
d_gene: TRBD2
v_gene: TRBV5-4
abundance: few
CDR3nt: TGTGCCAGCAGCTTTCGGAGCGGGGGCACCGGGGAGCTGTTTTTT
CDR3aa: CASSFRSGGTGELFF

j_gene: TRBJ1-1
d_gene: NA
v_gene: TRBV6-2/TRBV6-3
abundance: NA
CDR3nt: TGTGCCAGCAGTGACAAGCCGCAGGGTCGGGAAGCTTTCTTT
CDR3aa: CASSDKPQGREAFF

j_gene: TRBJ2-7
d_gene: NA
v_gene: TRBV28
abundance: few
CDR3nt: TGTGCCACCGAGGCAGATAACGACGAGCAGTACTTC
CDR3aa: CATEADNDEQYF

j_gene: TRBJ2-7
d_gene: TRBD1
v_gene: TRBV20-1
abundance: many
CDR3nt: TGCAGTGCTAGCAAGGGGGCGGTCGAGCAGTACTTC
CDR3aa: CSASKGAVEQYF

j_gene: TRBJ2-7
d_gene: TRBD1
v_gene: TRBV29-1
abundance: many
CDR3nt: TGCAGCGTTAAAGGACAGGGCCTTGGGAACGAGCAGTACTTC
CDR3aa: CSVKGQGLGNEQYF

j_gene: TRBJ2-7
d_gene: NA
v_gene: TRBV15
abundance: NA
CDR3nt: TGTGCCACCAGCAGAGGAGACAGCCCACCTTCCTACGAGCAGTACTTC
CDR3aa: CATSRGDSPPSYEQYF

j_gene: TRBJ2-7
d_gene: NA
v_gene: TRBV11-2
abundance: NA
CDR3nt: TGTGCCAGCAGCTTACGGATGCTTGAAGGGGCACTTAGGGCCTCTCCCTACGAGCAGTACTTC
CDR3aa: CASSLRMLEGALRASPYEQYF

j_gene: TRBJ1-2
d_gene: TRBD1
v_gene: TRBV3-1
abundance: NA
CDR3nt: TGTGCCAGCAGCCAAGAGATTGGGACAGGGGTATATGGCTACACCTTC
CDR3aa: CASSQEIGTGVYGYTF

j_gene: TRBJ2-7
d_gene: TRBD1
v_gene: TRBV7-9
abundance: few
CDR3nt: TGTGCCAGCAGCTTAGCTATCAGGGGGCCTTACGAGCAGTACTTC
CDR3aa: CASSLAIRGPYEQYF

j_gene: TRBJ2-5
d_gene: TRBD2
v_gene: TRBV4-2
abundance: many
CDR3nt: TGTGCCAGCAGCCAAGTGTCTCGCGGGGGGGCCCCACACCAAGAGACCCAGTACTTC
CDR3aa: CASSQVSRGGAPHQETQYF

j_gene: TRBJ2-1
d_gene: NA
v_gene: TRBV3-1
abundance: NA
CDR3nt: TGTGCCAGCAGCAGGGGAGGACAGGAGGATGAGCAGTTCTTC
CDR3aa: CASSRGGQEDEQFF

j_gene: TRBJ1-2
d_gene: NA
v_gene: TRBV6-5
abundance: few
CDR3nt: TGTGCCAGCAGAGGACTTGGGACGCCATACTATGGCTACACCTTC
CDR3aa: CASRGLGTPYYGYTF

j_gene: TRBJ2-1
d_gene: NA
v_gene: TRBV20-1
abundance: few
CDR3nt: TGCAGTGCTAGTGCTGGGTTGCTATATGAGCAGTTCTTC
CDR3aa: CSASAGLLYEQFF

j_gene: TRBJ2-5
d_gene: TRBD2
v_gene: TRBV28
abundance: NA
CDR3nt: TGTGCCAGCAGCCGGCTAGCGGTCCAAGAGACCCAGTACTTC
CDR3aa: CASSRLAVQETQYF

j_gene: TRBJ1-1
d_gene: TRBD1
v_gene: TRBV29-1
abundance: many
CDR3nt: TGCAGCGCACCCGGGACAGGAAACACTGAAGCTTTCTTT
CDR3aa: CSAPGTGNTEAFF

j_gene: TRBJ1-6
d_gene: NA
v_gene: TRBV6-2/TRBV6-3
abundance: many
CDR3nt: TGTGCCAGCAGGAGGAGACAGAATAATTCACCCCTCCACTTT
CDR3aa: CASRRRQNNSPLHF

j_gene: TRBJ1-1
d_gene: NA
v_gene: TRBV7-9
abundance: few
CDR3nt: TGTGCCAGCAGCCGGAGTGGGGGTTACACTGAAGCTTTCTTT
CDR3aa: CASSRSGGYTEAFF

j_gene: TRBJ1-6
d_gene: NA
v_gene: TRBV5-5
abundance: few
CDR3nt: TGTGCCAGCAAAACCGGGACATCCAGCTCCTATAATTCACCCCTCCACTTT
CDR3aa: CASKTGTSSSYNSPLHF

j_gene: TRBJ1-1
d_gene: NA
v_gene: TRBV10-3
abundance: many
CDR3nt: TGTGCCATCAGTGAGTCTGGAAACATGAACACTGAAGCTTTCTTT
CDR3aa: CAISESGNMNTEAFF

j_gene: TRBJ2-7
d_gene: NA
v_gene: TRBV29-1
abundance: few
CDR3nt: TGCAGCGTCGCCGGGACCGCCTCCTACGAGCAGTACTTC
CDR3aa: CSVAGTASYEQYF

j_gene: TRBJ2-2
d_gene: NA
v_gene: TRBV11-2
abundance: few
CDR3nt: TGTGCCAGCAGCTTCGGCAGGGGGGACACCGGGGAGCTGTTTTTT
CDR3aa: CASSFGRGDTGELFF

j_gene: TRBJ2-2
d_gene: NA
v_gene: TRBV6-5
abundance: many
CDR3nt: TGTGCCAGCAGTTACAGGGGACCCGCGAACACCGGGGAGCTGTTTTTT
CDR3aa: CASSYRGPANTGELFF

j_gene: TRBJ2-1
d_gene: NA
v_gene: TRBV27
abundance: many
CDR3nt: TGTGCCAGCAGTTCCGCGAGCTCCTACAATGAGCAGTTCTTC
CDR3aa: CASSSASSYNEQFF

j_gene: TRBJ2-1
d_gene: TRBD2
v_gene: TRBV7-3
abundance: few
CDR3nt: TGTGCCAGCAGCTTGTCAACTAGCGGGGGCCGCAATGAGCAGTTCTTC
CDR3aa: CASSLSTSGGRNEQFF

j_gene: TRBJ2-7
d_gene: NA
v_gene: TRBV20-1
abundance: many
CDR3nt: TGCAGTGCTAGCGCGCAGGGGATCGGCGAGCAGTACTTC
CDR3aa: CSASAQGIGEQYF

j_gene: TRBJ2-7
d_gene: TRBD1
v_gene: TRBV10-2
abundance: NA
CDR3nt: TGCGCCAGCGGGCCGGGACAGACGGCCTACGAGCAGTACTTC
CDR3aa: CASGPGQTAYEQYF

j_gene: TRBJ1-2
d_gene: NA
v_gene: TRBV7-3
abundance: few
CDR3nt: TGTGCCAGCAGCTTAACGTTGGAGCGCCTAGCTAACTATGGCTACACCTTC
CDR3aa: CASSLTLERLANYGYTF

j_gene: TRBJ2-3
d_gene: TRBD2
v_gene: TRBV11-2
abundance: many
CDR3nt: TGTGCCAGCAGCTCCCAACTAGCGACGACCGCAGATACGCAGTATTTT
CDR3aa: CASSSQLATTADTQYF

j_gene: TRBJ2-3
d_gene: NA
v_gene: TRBV27
abundance: few
CDR3nt: TGTGCCAGCAGTCCCCAACTCCGGCAGGAGGGGAACACAGATACGCAGTATTTT
CDR3aa: CASSPQLRQEGNTDTQYF

j_gene: TRBJ2-1
d_gene: TRBD1
v_gene: TRBV20-1
abundance: NA
CDR3nt: TGCAGTGCTAGAGGTGGGACAGGCCACTACAATGAGCAGTTCTTC
CDR3aa: CSARGGTGHYNEQFF

j_gene: TRBJ1-2
d_gene: NA
v_gene: TRBV20-1
abundance: many
CDR3nt: TGCAGTGCTAGACCCGACAGGAACTATGGCTACACCTTC
CDR3aa: CSARPDRNYGYTF

j_gene: TRBJ2-1
d_gene: NA
v_gene: TRBV20-1
abundance: NA
CDR3nt: TGCAGTGCTAGAGGGAGGGGGGGAACCTACAATGAGCAGTTCTTC
CDR3aa: CSARGRGGTYNEQFF

j_gene: TRBJ1-4
d_gene: NA
v_gene: TRBV20-1
abundance: few
CDR3nt: TGCAGTGCCGAGAACACTAATGAAAAACTGTTTTTT
CDR3aa: CSAENTNEKLFF

j_gene: TRBJ1-5
d_gene: NA
v_gene: TRBV6-1
abundance: NA
CDR3nt: TGTGCCAGCAGTGAAGCTAATCAGCCCCAGCATTTT
CDR3aa: CASSEANQPQHF

j_gene: TRBJ2-1
d_gene: TRBD2
v_gene: TRBV6-6
abundance: NA
CDR3nt: TGTGCCAGCAGCCGAGGAGCGGGGCTAATATACAATGAGCAGTTCTTC
CDR3aa: CASSRGAGLIYNEQFF

j_gene: TRBJ1-4
d_gene: NA
v_gene: TRBV20-1
abundance: many
CDR3nt: TGCAGTGTGGCAGGGAGAAATGAAAAACTGTTTTTT
CDR3aa: CSVAGRNEKLFF

j_gene: TRBJ2-5
d_gene: TRBD2
v_gene: TRBV27
abundance: NA
CDR3nt: TGTGCCAGCAGTACTGGACTAGCGGGGACGGTGGCCCAGTACTTC
CDR3aa: CASSTGLAGTVAQYF

j_gene: TRBJ1-5
d_gene: TRBD1
v_gene: TRBV4-1
abundance: few
CDR3nt: TGCGCCAGCAGCCTCCTCCCGGACAGGGAAGATCAGCCCCAGCATTTT
CDR3aa: CASSLLPDREDQPQHF